This T cell receptor (beta chain) stems from a study of neurological immune-mediated disorders. The authors obtained over 160 million TCR-beta sequences from 15-18 subjects per sequencing run. TCRdb re-derived calls from the 5' RACE reads in MiXCR, one entry per CDR3 protein. The repertoire includes just under 45,000 distinct CDR3 sequences, about a fifth of them detected once, and around 4.7% sits in the top ten. Trimming cost V 3 bases and J 6 bases; bases outside gene matches: 6. The CDR3 is made up of 13 amino acids. Germline CDR1 and CDR2: DFQATT and SNEGSKA (reference sequence). Documented time point: technical triplicate 3. The study built unsorted libraries from 2 million PBMCs kept at -80 C. This clonotype has at least ten counts.

The source material was PBMCs. V is TRBV20-1 and J is TRBJ2-3, with TRBD2 identical over 7 bases. This clonotype originated in a man aged 55-75 years with HTLV-1-associated myelopathy (HAM/TSP). CDR3 DNA: TGCAGTGCTAGGGCTAGCGGAATGGATACGCAGTATTTT. Translated: CSARASGMDTQYF.